Following are 13 T cell receptor beta chains from one sample sequenced in a study of cytomegalovirus exposure and HLA in healthy donors. Generated by immunoSEQ multiplex PCR, the TCRdb table keeps only in-frame clones and is missing some. The data contain approximately 300,000 clones, around 87% of them seen just once; the ten biggest clones take up roughly 1.2%. Material: PBMCs. Every receptor here comes from a young woman in good health and CMV-seropositive.

J is TRBJ1-2 and V is TRBV29-1; possibly TRBD1 for D (5 bases). Germline CDR1 reads SQVTM; CDR2 reads ANQGSEA. V gave up 3 bases and J gave up 8 bases, with 16 bases separating them. The CDR3 contains 13 residues. The chain's CDR3 is CSVDAGTTSGYTF. DNA for the CDR3: TGCAGCGTTGACGCCGGGACGACGAGCGGCTACACCTTC.

This clone is a singleton in its sample. V gene TRBV28 combines with J gene TRBJ2-7; D unresolved. V lost 3 bases and J lost 5, with 8 bases in between. CDR1 is MDHEN, CDR2 SYDVKM, per germline. This CDR3 contains 12 residues. CDR3 protein: CASSFVFNEQYF. The CDR3 bases are TGTGCCAGCAGTTTCGTATTTAACGAGCAGTACTTC.

The chain couples TRBV5-5 to TRBJ1-1, with 7 nucleotides matching TRBD1. Germline lookup yields CDR1 SGHKS and CDR2 YYEKEE (reference sequence). The V gene end was trimmed by 5 bases and the J gene end by 1 base; junction bases not matched to a gene: 5. The CDR3 length is 14 residues. As DNA, the CDR3 is TGTGCCAGCAGTCCCGGGACAGCGAACACTGAAGCTTTCTTT. As protein: CASSPGTANTEAFF.

The chain carries TRBV30 and TRBJ1-4, with D perhaps matching TRBD1 (6 bases). Germline assignment: CDR1 GTSNPN and CDR2 SVGIG (reference sequence). The CDR3 is 16 amino acids. The V end lost 3 bases, the J end lost 2 bases, and 16 bases lay between the germline ends. The CDR3 DNA sequence: TGTGCCTGGAGCCGAACAGGGATGGGGACTAATGAAAAACTGTTTTTT. Its translation is CAWSRTGMGTNEKLFF.

The chain joins TRBV6-5 to TRBJ2-7, with D possibly matching TRBD1 (6 bases). This CDR3 contains 14 residues. V dropped 2 bases and J dropped 3 bases, with 11 bases sitting between them. Germline V gene sequence: CDR1 MNHEY, CDR2 SVGAGI. As DNA, the CDR3 is TGTGCCAGCAGTTACGTGGGACAACACTACGAGCAGTACTTC. This sequence encodes CASSYVGQHYEQYF.

This clone was detected only a few times. V gene TRBV7-6 combines with J gene TRBJ2-7, with 8 bases that match TRBD2. Germline V gene lookup returns CDR1 SGHVS and CDR2 FNYEAQ. V gave up 3 bases and J gave up 0 bases; unmatched junction bases: 4. There are 15 residues in the CDR3. CDR3 DNA sequence: TGTGCCAGCAGCTTGAGCGGGGGAAGCTCCTACGAGCAGTACTTC. It encodes CASSLSGGSSYEQYF.

The gene calls are TRBV6-1 and TRBJ2-3, with D perhaps TRBD1 or TRBD2 (5 bases each). Germline-derived CDR1 and CDR2 are MNHNS and SASEGT. V shed 0 bases and J shed 0 bases, with 7 bases lying between them. This CDR3 spans 15 amino acids. In DNA form, the CDR3 reads TGTGCCAGCAGTGAAGCGGGGACCAGCACAGATACGCAGTATTTT. Encoded protein: CASSEAGTSTDTQYF.

Turning to this clone: Distinct nucleotide sequences in the sample also encode this CDR3. The chain couples TRBV2 to TRBJ2-7; perhaps TRBD1 as D (5 bases). The CDR3 is made up of 10 amino acids. Trimming removed 8 bases from V and 4 bases from J, with 6 bases in between. The germline CDR1 and CDR2 sequences are SNHLY and FYNNEI. CDR3 DNA: TGTGCCAGCCAGGGATACGAGCAGTACTTC. It codes for CASQGYEQYF.

For this clone: Different DNA sequences within this sample yield the same CDR3. The chain uses TRBV28 and TRBJ2-2; D unresolved. CDR1 is MDHEN, CDR2 SYDVKM, per germline. There are 12 residues in the CDR3. Trimming pared 6 bases from V and 1 base from J, leaving 3 bases between. CDR3 sequence (DNA): TGTGCCAGCAGCCTGAACACCGGGGAGCTGTTTTTT. Translated, it gives CASSLNTGELFF.

The CDR3 DNA sequence: TGTGCCAGCAGTTCCGGGGGATATAATTCACCCCTCCACTTT. This sequence encodes CASSSGGYNSPLHF. The chain links TRBV28 to TRBJ1-6; D possibly corresponds to TRBD1 (5 bases). Trimming cost V 4 bases and J 4 bases, with 8 bases left between them. The CDR3 covers 14 residues. CDR1 MDHEN and CDR2 SYDVKM come from the germline V gene.

In this sample, this clone turned up once. The chain combines TRBV4-3 with TRBJ1-2, with D maybe TRBD1 (5 bases). Germline-derived CDR1 and CDR2 are LGHNA and YSLEER. V lost 0 bases and J 3 bases, leaving 14 bases between the germline ends. This CDR3 is built from 16 residues. In DNA, the CDR3 is TGCGCCAGCAGCCAAGATGGGTCAGGGCGAGACTATGGCTACACCTTC. Its translation: CASSQDGSGRDYGYTF.

The chain employs TRBV5-1 and TRBJ2-7; maybe TRBD2 (6 bases). The CDR3 is 17 amino acids. The V and J ends lost 4 bases and 3 bases respectively, with 23 bases between them. Germline lookup yields CDR1 SGHRS and CDR2 YFSETQ. For the CDR3, the DNA is TGCGCCAGCAGCCCCATCCCCCCCTCCGGGACTGACTACGAGCAGTACTTC. This gives the protein CASSPIPPSGTDYEQYF.

The chain couples TRBV9 to TRBJ1-2; no reliable D call. V shed 7 bases and J shed 2 bases, with 21 bases lying between them. The CDR3 extends over 16 amino acids. CDR1 SGDLS and CDR2 YYNGEE come from the germline V gene. This chain's CDR3 is CASGLPRTRVNYGYTF. The CDR3 coding sequence is TGTGCCAGCGGTCTTCCCCGCACAAGGGTAAACTATGGCTACACCTTC.